This T cell receptor (beta chain) originates from a study of blood T cells in healthy people across ages. Across the whole study: About one barcoded TCR beta cDNA was captured per two T cells.

This CDR3 has 14 amino acids. The V gene lost 4 bases and the J gene lost 7 bases, with 18 bases spanning the gap. In germline, CDR1 is SGDLS, CDR2 YYNGEE. Notes on this clonotype: Its matching antigen is unknown.

Then a second PCR, running roughly 7 to 11 cycles, was carried out with a sample-barcoded 5' primer and a J-beta primer mix. One entry per CDR3 protein, called by TCRdb with MiXCR from the 5' RACE reads. The table lists about 1.7 million distinct CDR3 sequences, under 30% of them singletons. Study-wide results and limits: One million T cells yielded diversity estimates that were considered underestimates.

The sequencing input was blood. This receptor was identified in a woman in her twenties or thirties in good health. This sequence joins TRBV9 and TRBJ2-7, with a possible D match to TRBD1 (5 bases). CDR3 DNA: TGTGCCAGCAGCCCTCCAGTGGGGCGTGCTGAGCAGTACTTC. As protein: CASSPPVGRAEQYF.